This T cell receptor beta chain was observed in a study of blood T cell repertoires in COVID-19. Clones were read by immunoSEQ multiplex PCR, and TCRdb kept only the in-frame ones, dropping some. The sample lists about 80,000 clones; 82% were seen once. The CDR3 contains 14 residues. From germline, CDR1 is SGHRS and CDR2 YFSETQ. V shed 10 bases and J shed 0 bases, with 15 bases lying between them. V gene TRBV5-1 combines with J gene TRBJ2-3; D might be TRBD1 (6 bases). The material sequenced was peripheral blood. The sequence derives from a human donor in a cohort sampled during active COVID-19. In DNA, the CDR3 is TGCGCCGCAGGGGCTGGACCTAGCACAGATACGCAGTATTTT. It specifies CAAGAGPSTDTQYF.